This T cell receptor beta chain was found in a study of T cells in Graves' hyperthyroidism and ophthalmopathy. Trimming cost V 6 bases and J 3 bases, with 16 bases left between them. CDR1 is SGHTS, CDR2 YDEGEE, per germline. This CDR3 has 15 amino acids. Extraction of PBMCs used roughly 10 ml of fresh peripheral blood. RNA transcripts provided the source from which TCR beta CDR3 regions were amplified. In the first-round RT-PCR of the TCR CDR3, the HTBI primer set was used. Each CDR3 protein is one row after TCRdb ran MiXCR on the multiplex PCR reads. Here the sample spans under 650,000 distinct CDR3 sequences, 15% to 20% being singletons.

The chain is built from TRBV5-8 and TRBJ1-5; tentatively, D is TRBD1 (6 bases). This receptor was identified in a woman between 25 and 40 years old with Graves' hyperthyroidism. Sequenced sample: blood. The CDR3 sequence is CASTHQQGLNQPQHF. The CDR3 nucleotides are TGTGCCAGCACACATCAACAGGGACTCAATCAGCCCCAGCATTTT.